The 18 T cell receptor beta chains presented below share a single source sample, sequenced in a study of Graves' ophthalmopathy and Graves' hyperthyroidism. The TCR beta CDR3 regions underwent amplification from RNA transcripts. HTBI-primed RT-PCR formed the first round, and a multiplex PCR formed the second. TCRdb reanalysed the multiplex PCR reads using MiXCR and keeps one entry per CDR3 protein. The repertoire has 200,000 to 300,000 distinct CDR3 sequences, around 45% of them found once; the top ten carry over 40%. The sample taken for sequencing was peripheral blood. Every receptor here comes from an adult man with Graves' ophthalmopathy.

The chain links TRBV20-1 to TRBJ2-7; 8 bases align to TRBD1. The V and J ends lost 3 bases and 2 bases, in that order; junction bases with no gene match: 6. The CDR3 loop spans 14 amino acids. CDR1 and CDR2 from the germline V gene are DFQATT and SNEGSKA (reference sequence). The CDR3 DNA reads as TGCAGTGCTAGTCCGGGACAGGCACCCTACGAGCAGTACTTC. Protein sequence: CSASPGQAPYEQYF.

The V call is TRBV29-1, the J call TRBJ1-2, with unresolved D. CDR3 length: 11 residues. Germline V gives CDR1 SQVTM, CDR2 ANQGSEA. The V gene lost 8 bases and the J gene lost 6 bases, with 13 bases spanning the gap. This chain's CDR3 is CSIAGADGYTF. CDR3 nucleotides: TGCAGCATTGCGGGCGCGGATGGCTACACCTTC.

This clonotype was counted many times. The chain combines TRBV7-6 with TRBJ2-7; D is tentatively TRBD1 or TRBD2 (6 bases each). Trimming took off 0 bases at V and 4 bases at J, with 10 bases between the two ends. The CDR3 runs 14 residues. In germline, CDR1 is SGHVS, CDR2 FNYEAQ. CDR3: CASSLAGGSYEQYF. The CDR3 bases are TGTGCCAGCAGCTTAGCAGGGGGGTCGTACGAGCAGTACTTC.

The CDR3 sequence is CASSRLRANQPQHF. As DNA, the CDR3 is TGTGCCAGCAGCCGTCTCAGGGCGAATCAGCCCCAGCATTTT. This chain links TRBV10-3 with TRBJ1-5; maybe TRBD1 (5 bases). Germline V gene data show CDR1 as ENHRY and CDR2 as SYGVKD. This CDR3 is built from 14 residues. V was trimmed by 10 bases and J by 4 bases, leaving 17 bases between them.

This chain links TRBV19 with TRBJ2-7; 10 bases agree with TRBD1. This CDR3 has 16 residues. Germline V gene data show CDR1 as LNHDA and CDR2 as SQIVND (reference sequence). V gave up 5 bases and J gave up 7 bases; unmatched junction bases: 14. The CDR3 DNA reads as TGTGCCAGTAGTCCTGGAGGGGACAGGGGTCCTACGGAGCAGTACTTC. Its protein is CASSPGGDRGPTEQYF.

As concerns this clonotype: A read error may be the cause here, since a much bigger clone is one base away. This rearrangement joins TRBV25-1 to TRBJ2-5; TRBD2 matches at 11 bases. Germline V gene data show CDR1 as MGHDK and CDR2 as SYGVNS. V was pared by 8 bases and J by 3 bases, with 14 bases of the junction left unmatched. The CDR3 is 17 amino acids. CDR3: CASPWWTLAGGEETQYF. CDR3 nucleotide sequence: TGTGCCAGCCCCTGGTGGACGCTAGCGGGGGGCGAAGAGACCCAGTACTTC. Supplemented by reference TRBV25-1 and TRBJ2-5, the full variable domain reads EADIYQTPRYLVIGTGKKITLECSQTMGHDKMYWYQQDPGMELHLIHYSYGVNSTEKGDLSSESTVSRIRTEHFPLTLESARPSHTSQYLCASPWWTLAGGEETQYFGPGTRLLVL.

The chain has TRBV7-9 and TRBJ1-2; D not resolved. The CDR3 contains 15 residues. Trimming took 5 bases from V and 2 from J, leaving 15 bases between them. Germline V gene sequence: CDR1 SEHNR, CDR2 FQNEAQ (reference sequence). Here the CDR3 reads CASSPLAMPNYGYTF. In DNA, the CDR3 is TGTGCCAGCAGCCCCCTAGCGATGCCCAACTATGGCTACACCTTC.

The gene calls are TRBV24-1 and TRBJ1-4; perhaps TRBD1 as D (5 bases). The CDR3 runs to 15 residues. Trimming removed 4 bases at V and 7 bases at J, with 15 bases between. Germline V gene data show CDR1 as KGHDR and CDR2 as SFDVKD. The CDR3 loop is CATSEVQGVVEKLFF. CDR3 DNA: TGTGCCACCAGTGAAGTCCAGGGAGTCGTTGAAAAACTGTTTTTT.

This chain links TRBV12-3 or TRBV12-4 with TRBJ2-7; 8 bases are shared with TRBD1. CDR3 length: 15 amino acids. V lost 6 bases, J lost 3 bases, and 10 bases stayed unmatched. This CDR3 reads CASRPQGADVYEQYF. CDR3 nucleotides: TGTGCCAGCAGGCCGCAGGGGGCTGACGTCTACGAGCAGTACTTC.

This clonotype has ten or more counts. The chain uses TRBV25-1 and TRBJ2-7; D not resolved. Per the germline V gene, CDR1 is MGHDK and CDR2 is SYGVNS. Trimming took 6 bases from V and 1 from J, leaving 10 bases between them. This CDR3 contains 13 residues. CDR3 in amino acids: CASRGKLSYEQYF. CDR3 in DNA: TGTGCCAGCAGGGGGAAATTGTCCTACGAGCAGTACTTC.

This clonotype has a handful of counts. V and J are TRBV7-2 and TRBJ1-4; D perhaps matches TRBD1 (5 bases). Trimming took off 6 bases at V and 0 bases at J, with 8 bases between the two ends. This CDR3 is built from 14 residues. Germline V CDR1 and CDR2: SGHTA, FQGNSA. The CDR3 DNA reads TGTGCCAGCAGTCCGGGGGCAACTAATGAAAAACTGTTTTTT. Its protein is CASSPGATNEKLFF.

V gene TRBV5-1 combines with J gene TRBJ1-5, with D unresolved. The germline V gene encodes CDR1 SGHRS and CDR2 YFSETQ. The CDR3 extends over 8 amino acids. The V and J ends lost 8 bases and 10 bases respectively, with 4 bases between them. CDR3 protein: CARVPQHF. CDR3 nucleotide sequence: TGCGCCAGGGTACCCCAGCATTTT.

The rearrangement joins TRBV19 to TRBJ1-3; no definite D call. Germline V CDR1 and CDR2: LNHDA, SQIVND (reference sequence). CDR3 length equals 15 residues. Trimming took off 6 bases at V and 0 bases at J, with 12 bases between the two ends. The CDR3 DNA sequence: TGTGCCAGTAGACAGAGCCGCATCTCTGGAAACACCATATATTTT. It specifies CASRQSRISGNTIYF.

This chain uses TRBV10-3 with TRBJ2-2; D gene unclear. From germline, CDR1 is ENHRY and CDR2 SYGVKD. The CDR3 contains 13 residues. V lost 3 bases and J 8 bases, leaving 10 bases between the germline ends. This CDR3 reads CAISDPLQGELFF. Written as DNA, the CDR3 is TGTGCCATCAGTGACCCATTACAGGGGGAGCTGTTTTTT.

CDR3 region: CASSGTSGTGELFF. Written as DNA, the CDR3 is TGTGCCAGCAGCGGGACTAGCGGCACCGGGGAGCTGTTTTTT. The rearrangement links TRBV7-6 to TRBJ2-2; TRBD2 matches at 11 bases. CDR1 is SGHVS and CDR2 is FNYEAQ in the germline V gene. J was trimmed by 4 bases and V by 5 bases; bases with no gene match: 0. The CDR3 is 14 amino acids.

This chain uses TRBV2 with TRBJ1-1; D is ambiguous. The germline V gene has CDR1 SNHLY and CDR2 FYNNEI. Trimming took 4 bases from V and 7 from J, leaving 7 bases between them. This CDR3 contains 11 residues. In nucleotides, the CDR3 is TGTGCCAGCAGTGCGATTCTTGAAGCTTTCTTT. Its protein product is CASSAILEAFF.

The V call is TRBV7-2, the J call TRBJ1-2; D remains ambiguous. Per germline, CDR1 SGHTA and CDR2 FQGNSA. This CDR3 region has 15 residues. The V gene lost 5 bases and the J gene lost 2 bases, with 15 bases spanning the gap. The CDR3 DNA reads as TGTGCCAGCAGCGGGCCTGGAGGCCCAAACTATGGCTACACCTTC. Residues: CASSGPGGPNYGYTF.

The chain couples TRBV7-2 to TRBJ2-2; maybe TRBD1 (5 bases). The CDR3 contains 16 residues. The germline V and J ends were trimmed by 6 bases and 3 bases, with 17 bases remaining between them. Per germline, CDR1 SGHTA and CDR2 FQGNSA. The DNA for the CDR3 is TGTGCCAGCAGTCGTGACAGTACCGGGTACACCGGGGAGCTGTTTTTT. Encoded protein: CASSRDSTGYTGELFF.